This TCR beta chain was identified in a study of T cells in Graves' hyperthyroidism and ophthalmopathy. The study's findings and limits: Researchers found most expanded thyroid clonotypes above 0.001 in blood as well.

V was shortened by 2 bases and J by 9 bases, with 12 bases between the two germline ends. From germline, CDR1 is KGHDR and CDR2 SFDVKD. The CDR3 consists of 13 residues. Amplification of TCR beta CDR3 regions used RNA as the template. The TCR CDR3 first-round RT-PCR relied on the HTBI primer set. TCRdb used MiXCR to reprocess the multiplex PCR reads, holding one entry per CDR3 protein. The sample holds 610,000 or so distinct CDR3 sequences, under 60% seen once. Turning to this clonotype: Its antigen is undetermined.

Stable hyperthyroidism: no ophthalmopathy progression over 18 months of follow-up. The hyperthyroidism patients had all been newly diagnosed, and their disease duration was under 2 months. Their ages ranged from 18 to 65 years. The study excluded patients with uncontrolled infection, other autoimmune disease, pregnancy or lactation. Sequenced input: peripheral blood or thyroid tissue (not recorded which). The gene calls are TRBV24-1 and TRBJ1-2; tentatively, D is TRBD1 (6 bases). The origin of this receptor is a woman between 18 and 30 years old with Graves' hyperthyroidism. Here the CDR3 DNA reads TGTGCCACCAGTGATTCGGACAGAGATCGCTACACCTTC. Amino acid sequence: CATSDSDRDRYTF.